This TCR beta chain was found in a study of technical replicates of blood from several donors. Data came from immunoSEQ multiplex PCR; TCRdb stores just in-frame clones and leaves some out. The sample lists about 56,000 clones, roughly 93% occurring once. The V end was cut by 6 bases, the J end by 9 bases, with 15 bases between. From germline, CDR1 is MNHEY and CDR2 SVGAGI. This CDR3 has 13 residues. Sequenced sample: PBMCs. The chain links TRBV6-5 to TRBJ2-1; TRBD1 might be the D (8 bases). The receptor comes from a human donor in good health. Some clones in this sample may be carry-over from other donors' samples. In DNA form, the CDR3 reads TGTGCCAGCAGCCAACAGGGGGGGGGTGAGCAGTTCTTC. Its translation: CASSQQGGGEQFF.